The clone carrying this T cell receptor (beta chain) was detected ten times or more. The data originate from a study of regulatory T cells in long-lasting Graves disease. V was pared by 0 bases and J by 1 base, with 10 bases of the junction left unmatched. Germline V gene lookup returns CDR1 SGHDT and CDR2 YYEEEE. The CDR3 runs to 18 residues. Time point in this sample: newly diagnosed GD, antithyroid drugs for less than 3 months. RNA from PBMCs was the source of the TCR library. Patient provenance is recorded as an endocrinology department in Xi'an, China. Researchers made TCR beta libraries by using iRepertoire HTBI primers and running Arm-PCR on CDR3 regions. TCRdb passed the multiplex PCR reads through MiXCR, listing each CDR3 protein once. The data show about 500,000 distinct CDR3 sequences, 12% seen once. These data were also reused for a study on T cells in Graves' hyperthyroidism and ophthalmopathy. That investigation notes: Lactation, pregnancy, other autoimmune disease or uncontrolled infection led to exclusion of patients. In validation, the model predicted ophthalmopathy. These predictions came a median about 6.5 months before onset.

The starting material was peripheral blood mononuclear cells (PBMCs), obtained at new diagnosis, from a patient treated with antithyroid drugs. The sequence was collected from a woman in her twenties or thirties with Graves disease. This chain uses TRBV5-6 with TRBJ2-5; 9 bases align to TRBD2. The CDR3: CASSLDRLADTLQETQYF. CDR3 sequence (DNA): TGTGCCAGCAGCTTGGATAGACTAGCGGATACACTCCAAGAGACCCAGTACTTC. Full variable domain (remainder filled in from reference TRBV5-6 and TRBJ2-5): DAGVTQSPTHLIKTRGQQVTLRCSPKSGHDTVSWYQQALGQGPQFIFQYYEEEERQRGNFPDRFSGHQFPNYSSELNVNALLLGDSALYLCASSLDRLADTLQETQYFGPGTRLLVL.